This is a list of T cell receptor beta chains from one sample in a study of PD-1 blockade in mismatch repair-deficient tumors. The repertoire was sequenced with immunoSEQ multiplex PCR; TCRdb's copy has only in-frame clones and lacks some. The table shows about 120,000 clones, with approximately 91% occurring only once. This specimen was peripheral blood, taken 70 to 73 weeks after starting pembrolizumab. Every receptor here comes from an adult with mismatch repair-deficient cancer. Both conserved end residues are part of each CDR3. A D gene is named only where the DNA matches it firmly. Rows may omit the clone size; those that give it use once, few, many or a size class.

d_call: TRBD1; v_call: TRBV6-6; cdr3_length: 13; clone_size: .; j_call: TRBJ1-1; cdr3_nt: TGTGCCAGCAGTCCAGGGACAGGAACTGAAGCTTTCTTT; cdr3_aa: CASSPGTGTEAFF
d_call: .; v_call: TRBV5-6; cdr3_length: 13; clone_size: .; j_call: TRBJ2-5; cdr3_nt: TGTGCCAGCAGCTCTGGACAGCAAGAGACCCAGTACTTC; cdr3_aa: CASSSGQQETQYF
d_call: .; v_call: TRBV7-9; cdr3_length: 16; clone_size: .; j_call: TRBJ1-3; cdr3_nt: TGTGCCAGCAGCGAGGTGGGCAGAATCTCTGGAAACACCATATATTTT; cdr3_aa: CASSEVGRISGNTIYF
d_call: .; v_call: TRBV6-5; cdr3_length: 12; clone_size: .; j_call: TRBJ2-2; cdr3_nt: TGTGCCAGCAGTTACTCGACCGGGGAGCTGTTTTTT; cdr3_aa: CASSYSTGELFF
d_call: TRBD2; v_call: TRBV28; cdr3_length: 15; clone_size: .; j_call: TRBJ2-3; cdr3_nt: TGTGCCAGCTCTCCTACTAGCGGGAGGACAGATACGCAGTATTTT; cdr3_aa: CASSPTSGRTDTQYF
d_call: TRBD1; v_call: TRBV15; cdr3_length: 13; clone_size: .; j_call: TRBJ1-4; cdr3_nt: TGTGCCACCAGCAAAGACAGGGAGGAAAAACTGTTTTTT; cdr3_aa: CATSKDREEKLFF
d_call: .; v_call: TRBV7-9; cdr3_length: 14; clone_size: .; j_call: TRBJ2-7; cdr3_nt: TGTGCCAGCAGCTTTGGGCAGGGGAGGAACGAGCAGTACTTC; cdr3_aa: CASSFGQGRNEQYF
d_call: TRBD2; v_call: TRBV9; cdr3_length: 16; clone_size: .; j_call: TRBJ2-2; cdr3_nt: TGTGCCAGCAGCGTAGCCCCTAGCGGTAACACCGGGGAGCTGTTTTTT; cdr3_aa: CASSVAPSGNTGELFF
d_call: .; v_call: TRBV28; cdr3_length: 13; clone_size: .; j_call: TRBJ2-7; cdr3_nt: TGTGCCAGCTCACCGCGGGCGGGACTCAAGCAGTACTTC; cdr3_aa: CASSPRAGLKQYF
d_call: TRBD1; v_call: TRBV5-6; cdr3_length: 15; clone_size: once; j_call: TRBJ2-5; cdr3_nt: TGTGCCAGCAGCTTGCCTGACAGGGGGCAGGAGACCCAGTACTTC; cdr3_aa: CASSLPDRGQETQYF
d_call: TRBD2; v_call: TRBV11-3; cdr3_length: 14; clone_size: once; j_call: TRBJ2-1; cdr3_nt: TGTGCCAGCAGTAAGCGGGAGGGTTATAATGAGCAGTTCTTC; cdr3_aa: CASSKREGYNEQFF
d_call: .; v_call: TRBV27; cdr3_length: 13; clone_size: .; j_call: TRBJ1-1; cdr3_nt: TGTGCCAGCAGTTTCGGGCTGAACACTGAAGCTTTCTTT; cdr3_aa: CASSFGLNTEAFF
d_call: TRBD2; v_call: TRBV19; cdr3_length: 18; clone_size: .; j_call: TRBJ2-2; cdr3_nt: TGTGCCAGTAGTTGGGGGACTAGCGGGACCCCCAACACCGGGGAGCTGTTTTTT; cdr3_aa: CASSWGTSGTPNTGELFF
d_call: TRBD2; v_call: TRBV19; cdr3_length: 16; clone_size: .; j_call: TRBJ2-7; cdr3_nt: TGTGCCAGTAGTCTAGGACTAGCGGGAGGTAATGACGAGCAGTACTTC; cdr3_aa: CASSLGLAGGNDEQYF
d_call: TRBD1; v_call: TRBV19; cdr3_length: 16; clone_size: .; j_call: TRBJ1-4; cdr3_nt: TGTGCCAGTAGTATAGATGGGACAGCTTATAATGCAGGACTGTTTTTT; cdr3_aa: CASSIDGTAYNAGLFF
d_call: .; v_call: TRBV28; cdr3_length: 15; clone_size: .; j_call: TRBJ2-3; cdr3_nt: TGTGCCAGCACCATGGGGGACGGCCTCACAGATACGCAGTATTTT; cdr3_aa: CASTMGDGLTDTQYF
d_call: TRBD2; v_call: TRBV19; cdr3_length: 13; clone_size: .; j_call: TRBJ2-1; cdr3_nt: TGTGCCAGTAGTTGGACTAGCGAGGATGAGCAGTTCTTC; cdr3_aa: CASSWTSEDEQFF
d_call: .; v_call: TRBV2; cdr3_length: 14; clone_size: .; j_call: TRBJ2-1; cdr3_nt: TGTGCCAGCGTAGGCCAGCGGAACAACAATGAGCAGTTCTTC; cdr3_aa: CASVGQRNNNEQFF
d_call: TRBD1; v_call: TRBV5-1; cdr3_length: 15; clone_size: .; j_call: TRBJ2-7; cdr3_nt: TGCGCCAGCAACCCCGGGACAGGGGGCGCGTACGAGCAGTACTTC; cdr3_aa: CASNPGTGGAYEQYF
d_call: TRBD2; v_call: TRBV6-5; cdr3_length: 14; clone_size: .; j_call: TRBJ2-1; cdr3_nt: TGTGCCAGCAGTTACACTAGCGGGAGGCCGGAGCAGTTCTTC; cdr3_aa: CASSYTSGRPEQFF
d_call: TRBD2; v_call: TRBV4-2; cdr3_length: 15; clone_size: once; j_call: TRBJ2-1; cdr3_nt: TGTGCCAGCAGACCCTACGTAGCGGGGGACAATGAGCAGTTCTTC; cdr3_aa: CASRPYVAGDNEQFF
d_call: .; v_call: TRBV29-1; cdr3_length: 14; clone_size: .; j_call: TRBJ2-1; cdr3_nt: TGCAGCGTTGAAGAGGAGCTAAGGTACAATGAGCAGTTCTTC; cdr3_aa: CSVEEELRYNEQFF
d_call: TRBD1; v_call: TRBV12-5; cdr3_length: 15; clone_size: once; j_call: TRBJ2-4; cdr3_nt: TGTGCTAGTGGTTTGGCACAGGGGGTTAAAAACATTCAGTACTTC; cdr3_aa: CASGLAQGVKNIQYF
d_call: .; v_call: TRBV11-3; cdr3_length: 16; clone_size: few; j_call: TRBJ2-2; cdr3_nt: TGTGCCAGCAGCTCCCGAAGTGAGGGTGCCACCGGGGAGCTGTTTTTT; cdr3_aa: CASSSRSEGATGELFF
d_call: .; v_call: TRBV2; cdr3_length: 13; clone_size: .; j_call: TRBJ1-4; cdr3_nt: TGTGCCAGCAGTGGAGGGCCGCCCGAAAAACTGTTTTTT; cdr3_aa: CASSGGPPEKLFF
d_call: .; v_call: TRBV6-5; cdr3_length: 13; clone_size: .; j_call: TRBJ2-5; cdr3_nt: TGTGCCAGCAGCGGGACTCACCAAGAGACCCAGTACTTC; cdr3_aa: CASSGTHQETQYF
d_call: TRBD1; v_call: TRBV5-1; cdr3_length: 16; clone_size: .; j_call: TRBJ2-7; cdr3_nt: TGCGCCAGCAGCTTGGCATCACCGGGACAGGGACACGAGCAGTACTTC; cdr3_aa: CASSLASPGQGHEQYF
d_call: TRBD1; v_call: TRBV18; cdr3_length: 17; clone_size: .; j_call: TRBJ2-7; cdr3_nt: TGTGCCAGCTCACCACAAAGCCGGGACAGGGGGTTTTACGAGCAGTACTTC; cdr3_aa: CASSPQSRDRGFYEQYF
d_call: .; v_call: TRBV6-1; cdr3_length: 14; clone_size: once; j_call: TRBJ2-3; cdr3_nt: TGTGCCAGCACATCCCGCAGGTTAACAGATACGCAGTATTTT; cdr3_aa: CASTSRRLTDTQYF
d_call: .; v_call: TRBV7-2; cdr3_length: 14; clone_size: .; j_call: TRBJ2-7; cdr3_nt: TGTGCCAGCAGCTTAGAAAAAGGGGCCTACGAGCAGTACTTC; cdr3_aa: CASSLEKGAYEQYF
d_call: .; v_call: TRBV9; cdr3_length: 14; clone_size: .; j_call: TRBJ2-3; cdr3_nt: TGTGCCAGCAGCGTAGCTCCTAGAATTGATACGCAGTATTTT; cdr3_aa: CASSVAPRIDTQYF
d_call: .; v_call: TRBV10-3; cdr3_length: 14; clone_size: few; j_call: TRBJ2-7; cdr3_nt: TGTGCCATCAGTGACCCCGGGGAAACCTACGAGCAGTACTTC; cdr3_aa: CAISDPGETYEQYF
d_call: .; v_call: TRBV4-1; cdr3_length: 14; clone_size: few; j_call: TRBJ2-7; cdr3_nt: TGCGCCAGCAGCCAAGAGTCTACCGTTTACGAGCAGTACTTC; cdr3_aa: CASSQESTVYEQYF
d_call: .; v_call: TRBV5-4; cdr3_length: 13; clone_size: .; j_call: TRBJ2-3; cdr3_nt: TGTGCCAGCAGCATCAGTGGTTCCCTTACGCAGTATTTT; cdr3_aa: CASSISGSLTQYF
d_call: .; v_call: TRBV7-2; cdr3_length: 13; clone_size: .; j_call: TRBJ1-5; cdr3_nt: TGTGCCAGCAGCTATAATAGCAATCAGCCCCAGCATTTT; cdr3_aa: CASSYNSNQPQHF
d_call: TRBD1; v_call: TRBV5-6; cdr3_length: 15; clone_size: .; j_call: TRBJ2-7; cdr3_nt: TGTGCCAGCAGCTTGGCCGGGACAGGGTACTACGAGCAGTACTTC; cdr3_aa: CASSLAGTGYYEQYF
d_call: .; v_call: TRBV7-9; cdr3_length: 12; clone_size: few; j_call: TRBJ1-2; cdr3_nt: TGTGCCAGCAGCTTCGACGGCTATGGCTACACCTTC; cdr3_aa: CASSFDGYGYTF
d_call: TRBD2; v_call: TRBV5-1; cdr3_length: 16; clone_size: .; j_call: TRBJ2-1; cdr3_nt: TGCGCCAGCAGCTTGAAGCGGGAGGGTTACTACAATGAGCAGTTCTTC; cdr3_aa: CASSLKREGYYNEQFF
d_call: TRBD1; v_call: TRBV5-6; cdr3_length: 14; clone_size: .; j_call: TRBJ1-2; cdr3_nt: TGTGCCAGCAGCTTGTTGACAGGGGGAGGCGGCTACACCTTC; cdr3_aa: CASSLLTGGGGYTF
d_call: .; v_call: TRBV27; cdr3_length: 13; clone_size: .; j_call: TRBJ1-5; cdr3_nt: TGTGCCAGCAGTTTTGGGCTCAATCAGCCCCAGCATTTT; cdr3_aa: CASSFGLNQPQHF
d_call: .; v_call: TRBV19; cdr3_length: 14; clone_size: few; j_call: TRBJ2-7; cdr3_nt: TGTGCCAGTAGTTGGGGCAGGGATAGCCACGAGCAGTACTTC; cdr3_aa: CASSWGRDSHEQYF
d_call: .; v_call: TRBV2; cdr3_length: 14; clone_size: .; j_call: TRBJ2-7; cdr3_nt: TGTGCCAGCAGTTTTGGGGCGGAGGGAAACGAGCAGTACTTC; cdr3_aa: CASSFGAEGNEQYF
d_call: TRBD1; v_call: TRBV6-4; cdr3_length: 14; clone_size: medium-sized; j_call: TRBJ2-2; cdr3_nt: TGTGCCAGCAGTGGAGGGGGCGACACCGGGGAGCTGTTTTTT; cdr3_aa: CASSGGGDTGELFF
d_call: .; v_call: TRBV21-1; cdr3_length: 12; clone_size: .; j_call: TRBJ2-7; cdr3_nt: TGTGCCAGCAGCAAAGGAATGAGCGAGCAGTACTTC; cdr3_aa: CASSKGMSEQYF
d_call: .; v_call: TRBV4-2; cdr3_length: 15; clone_size: .; j_call: TRBJ2-7; cdr3_nt: TGTGCCAGCAGCCAAGACGACGGGACTTCCTACGAGCAGTACTTC; cdr3_aa: CASSQDDGTSYEQYF